The 29 T cell receptor beta chains in this list originate from one sample, sequenced in a study of T cells after yellow fever vaccination. TCRdb redid the calling of the 5' RACE reads with MiXCR, one entry per CDR3 protein. The sample lists more than 350,000 distinct CDR3 sequences, approximately 10% occurring once. Sample: PBMCs, taken on the day of the first yellow fever vaccination. These receptors all come from a man between 18 and 29 years old who received the YFV17D yellow fever vaccine.

The sample holds one count of this clonotype. The chain recombines TRBV20-1 with TRBJ2-5; possible D gene TRBD1, 5 bases. The CDR3 runs 13 residues. Germline V gene data show CDR1 as DFQATT and CDR2 as SNEGSKA (reference sequence). Trimming pared 5 bases from V and 5 bases from J, leaving 15 bases between. CDR3 sequence: CSAYRSQVETQYF. The CDR3 DNA reads as TGCAGTGCTTACAGGAGCCAAGTGGAGACCCAGTACTTC.

This clonotype appeared many times. The rearrangement joins TRBV4-1 to TRBJ2-7; 8 positions agree with TRBD1. Germline V gene lookup returns CDR1 MGHRA and CDR2 YSYEKL. This CDR3 has 13 residues. V was clipped by 1 base and J by 4 bases; unmatched bases: 0. CDR3 in DNA: TGCGCCAGCAGCCAAGGGACAGGGTACGAGCAGTACTTC. Translating it yields CASSQGTGYEQYF.

This clonotype occurred a few times. The chain has TRBV7-9 and TRBJ1-3, with a weak D call TRBD1 (6 bases). Trimming pared 7 bases from V and 6 bases from J, leaving 16 bases between. Germline CDR1 reads SEHNR; CDR2 reads FQNEAQ (reference sequence). The CDR3 is 14 residues long. The CDR3 DNA reads TGTGCCAGCACCATAGGGGGATCCTTAAACACCATATATTTT. As protein: CASTIGGSLNTIYF.

This clonotype was recorded a few times. The rearrangement uses TRBV4-3 and TRBJ1-2, with 10 bases identical to TRBD1. CDR1 LGHNA and CDR2 YSLEER come from the germline V gene. Trimming at V came to 4 bases and at J to 8 bases, leaving 16 bases not matched to a gene. The length of the CDR3 is 17 residues. CDR3 amino acids: CASSPFPGTGELVGYTF. The CDR3 coding sequence is TGCGCCAGCAGCCCTTTCCCCGGGACAGGGGAATTGGTAGGCTACACCTTC.

The chain has TRBV19 and TRBJ2-1; 8 bases are shared with TRBD2. V gave up 3 bases and J gave up 4 bases; unmatched junction bases: 5. Germline assignment: CDR1 LNHDA and CDR2 SQIVND (reference sequence). The length of the CDR3 is 15 residues. CDR3 region: CASSMALAGYNEQFF. CDR3 nucleotides: TGTGCCAGTAGTATGGCTCTAGCGGGTTACAATGAGCAGTTCTTC. The whole variable domain, remainder taken from reference TRBV19 and TRBJ2-1, is DGGITQSPKYLFRKEGQNVTLSCEQNLNHDAMYWYRQDPGQGLRLIYYSQIVNDFQKGDIAEGYSVSREKKESFPLTVTSAQKNPTAFYLCASSMALAGYNEQFFGPGTRLTVL.

This clonotype was detected ten times or more. V and J are TRBV10-2 and TRBJ2-3, with TRBD1 matching 8 bases. CDR3 length: 14 residues. Germline CDR1 is WSHSY and CDR2 is SAAADI. V shed 7 bases and J 1 base; nucleotides not matched to a gene: 4. This CDR3 reads CASTATGGTDTQYF. CDR3 sequence (DNA): TGCGCCAGCACGGCGACAGGGGGCACAGATACGCAGTATTTT.

This clonotype was seen only a few times. The rearrangement joins TRBV6-2 or TRBV6-3 to TRBJ2-5, with 7 bases fitting TRBD2. V was pared by 8 bases and J by 4 bases, with 10 bases of the junction left unmatched. Germline V gene data show CDR1 as MNHEY and CDR2 as SVGEGT. CDR3 size: 14 residues. CDR3 DNA sequence: TGTGCCAGCGGCGCAGCGGGGACTGGAGAGACCCAGTACTTC. Protein product: CASGAAGTGETQYF.

In its sample, this clonotype was seen many times. The chain employs TRBV20-1 and TRBJ2-5; D possibly corresponds to TRBD2 (6 bases). The CDR3 length is 14 residues. CDR1 DFQATT and CDR2 SNEGSKA come from the germline V gene (reference sequence). Trimming stripped 0 bases from V and 0 bases from J, with 8 bases between. This CDR3 is CSARDGDYQETQYF. CDR3 coding DNA: TGCAGTGCTAGAGATGGGGACTACCAAGAGACCCAGTACTTC.

This clonotype was counted between two and nine times. The chain uses TRBV7-9 and TRBJ1-3; tentatively, D is TRBD1 (5 bases). Per germline, CDR1 SEHNR and CDR2 FQNEAQ (reference sequence). This CDR3 has 13 residues. The ends were cut back, 5 bases at V and 10 bases at J, with 15 bases in the middle. The CDR3 bases are TGTGCCAGCAGCCCTCTCGGGCAGGGAACCATATATTTT. Translated, it gives CASSPLGQGTIYF.

This clonotype turned up a few times. The chain links TRBV10-3 to TRBJ2-3; maybe TRBD1 (7 bases). This CDR3 comprises 14 residues. Germline values: CDR1 ENHRY, CDR2 SYGVKD. Trimming shortened V by 3 bases and J by 4 bases, and 11 bases separated the two germline ends. The CDR3 nucleotides are TGTGCCATCAGTGACTCCAGGGGGGCAGATACGCAGTATTTT. As protein: CAISDSRGADTQYF.

The sample holds a few counts of this clonotype. Written as DNA, the CDR3 is TGTGCCAGCAGCGTACGAGTGACGAACACCGGGGAGCTGTTTTTT. As protein: CASSVRVTNTGELFF. The V and J genes are TRBV9 and TRBJ2-2; D unresolved. V lost 1 base and J lost 0, with 7 bases in between. The CDR3 length is 15 residues. From germline, CDR1 is SGDLS and CDR2 YYNGEE.

The chain carries TRBV6-5 and TRBJ2-3, with 7 bases identical to TRBD1. In germline, CDR1 is MNHEY, CDR2 SVGAGI. The CDR3 has 15 residues. The junction had 4 bases not matched to a gene; V was cut back by 2 bases and J by 2 bases. This CDR3 is CASSYRGQITDTQYF. CDR3 bases: TGTGCCAGCAGTTACAGGGGACAGATCACAGATACGCAGTATTTT.

This clonotype was counted only a few times. The CDR3 nucleotides read TGCGCCAGCAGCCAAGATGCAAGCGCGGGTACCGGGGAGCTGTTTTTT. Translation gives CASSQDASAGTGELFF. The V gene is TRBV4-3, the J gene TRBJ2-2, with D tentatively TRBD2 (5 bases). This CDR3 contains 16 residues. CDR1 is LGHNA and CDR2 is YSLEER in the germline V gene. V lost 0 bases to trimming and J lost 5 bases, with 13 bases between them.

The table lists this clonotype with a few counts. The chain employs TRBV5-1 and TRBJ2-7; TRBD1 matches 7 bases. The CDR3 is made up of 13 amino acids. V was pared by 3 bases and J by 2 bases, with 2 bases of the junction left unmatched. Looked up from germline, CDR1 is SGHRS and CDR2 is YFSETQ. The CDR3 loop is CASSWDSPYEQYF. The DNA of the CDR3 is TGCGCCAGCAGCTGGGACAGTCCCTACGAGCAGTACTTC.

V usage is TRBV25-1 and J usage is TRBJ1-2; D is unclear. Trimming removed 2 bases from V and 8 bases from J, with 15 bases in between. Germline V gene lookup returns CDR1 MGHDK and CDR2 SYGVNS. The CDR3 sequence is 14 residues long. In nucleotides, the CDR3 is TGTGCCAGCAGTGAACTACAGCTTCCATCCGGCTACACCTTC. Translation gives CASSELQLPSGYTF.

The DNA of the CDR3 is TGCGCCAGCAGCCGAACCTCGGGGGAAGGTTCACCCCTCCACTTT. It encodes CASSRTSGEGSPLHF. This chain joins TRBV4-1 and TRBJ1-6, with D perhaps matching TRBD1 (5 bases). Germline-derived CDR1 and CDR2 are MGHRA and YSYEKL. The CDR3 contains 15 residues. V lost 4 bases, J lost 9 bases, and 16 bases lay in between.

This clonotype was observed a handful of times. V gene TRBV18 combines with J gene TRBJ2-7; possible D gene TRBD1, 6 bases. Per the germline V gene, CDR1 is KGHSH and CDR2 is LQKENI. This CDR3 has 14 amino acids. Trimming cost V 2 bases and J 6 bases, with 14 bases left between them. CDR3 DNA sequence: TGTGCCAGCTCACCAATCGAACAGGGCGGCGAGCAGTACGTC. Its protein is CASSPIEQGGEQYV.

The chain combines TRBV24-1 with TRBJ2-2, with D tentatively TRBD1 or TRBD2 (5 bases each). The CDR3 extends over 16 amino acids. With 4 bases removed from V and 6 bases from J, the gap between germline ends came to 17 bases. The germline CDR1 and CDR2 sequences are KGHDR and SFDVKD. CDR3 in DNA: TGTGCCACCAGTGACCGAGCCTGGGACGGACCCGGGGAGCTGTTTTTT. It yields the protein CATSDRAWDGPGELFF.

The sample holds a few counts of this clonotype. This CDR3 reads CASSYSASGAHNEQFF. The DNA for the CDR3 is TGTGCCAGCAGTTACTCAGCTAGCGGAGCCCACAATGAGCAGTTCTTC. The chain is built from TRBV6-5 and TRBJ2-1, with TRBD2 matching 7 bases. Germline V gene data show CDR1 as MNHEY and CDR2 as SVGAGI. CDR3 length equals 16 residues. V gave up 0 bases and J gave up 5 bases; unmatched junction bases: 7.

This clonotype was found a few times. The CDR3 sequence: CASSQDTSDQPQHF. The CDR3, as DNA: TGTGCCAGCAGCCAAGATACCAGCGATCAGCCCCAGCATTTT. The chain is built from TRBV4-2 and TRBJ1-5, with D unresolved. CDR1 is LGHNA and CDR2 is YNFKEQ in the germline V gene. The CDR3 extends over 14 amino acids. The V gene lost 0 bases and the J gene lost 5 bases, with 8 bases spanning the gap.

V gene TRBV7-9 combines with J gene TRBJ1-1; D is undetermined. The CDR3 length is 12 residues. CDR1 is SEHNR and CDR2 is FQNEAQ in the germline V gene (reference sequence). Trimming shortened V by 5 bases and J by 5 bases, and 9 bases separated the two germline ends. CDR3 region: CASSVGETEAFF. CDR3 DNA sequence: TGTGCCAGCAGCGTCGGGGAAACTGAAGCTTTCTTT.

This chain connects TRBV23-1 to TRBJ2-1, with 12 bases identical to TRBD1. TRBV23-1 is an open reading frame, and its role is uncertain. The CDR3 has 17 amino acids. V lost 0 bases to trimming and J lost 7 bases; unmatched junction nucleotides: 7. The CDR3 bases are TGCGCCAGCAGTCAATCCCACCGGGACAGGGGGCGGAATGAGCAGTTCTTC. Amino acids: CASSQSHRDRGRNEQFF.

This clonotype came up a few times. The chain combines TRBV7-3 with TRBJ2-3; 8 bases fit TRBD2. Germline V gene data show CDR1 as SGHTA and CDR2 as FQGTGA. CDR3 length equals 16 residues. Trimming cost V 5 bases and J 4 bases; bases outside gene matches: 11. The CDR3 DNA reads TGTGCCAGCAGCGACCCTAAAGCGGGGGTCGCAGATACGCAGTATTTT. This codes for CASSDPKAGVADTQYF. The complete variable domain, with remaining parts taken from reference TRBV7-3 and TRBJ2-3, reads GAGVSQTPSNKVTEKGKYVELRCDPISGHTALYWYRQSLGQGPEFLIYFQGTGAADDSGLPNDRFFAVRPEGSVSTLKIQRTERGDSAVYLCASSDPKAGVADTQYFGPGTRLTVL.

V gene TRBV28 combines with J gene TRBJ2-5; D remains unclear. The length of the CDR3 is 14 residues. Trimming took 1 base from V and 5 from J, leaving 11 bases between them. In germline, CDR1 is MDHEN, CDR2 SYDVKM. CDR3 in DNA: TGTGCCAGCAGTTTATATGGTCCGAGGGAGACCCAGTACTTC. Protein: CASSLYGPRETQYF.

The V and J genes are TRBV28 and TRBJ2-5; maybe TRBD2 (6 bases). Germline loops: CDR1 MDHEN, CDR2 SYDVKM. The CDR3 extends over 16 amino acids. V shed 2 bases and J shed 3 bases, with 16 bases lying between them. CDR3 nucleotide sequence: TGTGCCAGCAGTTTAACGACTAGTTCGACCGAAGAGACCCAGTACTTC. It translates to CASSLTTSSTEETQYF.

J is TRBJ1-3 and V is TRBV2, with TRBD1 matching over 8 bases. V shed 6 bases, J shed 0 bases, and the junction held 4 bases outside the gene matches. The CDR3 covers 15 residues. CDR1 SNHLY and CDR2 FYNNEI come from the germline V gene. The CDR3 protein is CASRGQGASGNTIYF. The CDR3 DNA follows: TGTGCCAGCAGAGGACAGGGCGCCTCTGGAAACACCATATATTTT.

This clonotype turned up a few times. V usage is TRBV12-3 or TRBV12-4 and J usage is TRBJ1-1, with D hard to call. Deletions cut 2 bases from V and 11 bases from J, with 9 bases between. CDR3 length: 11 amino acids. CDR3 sequence reads: CASSLRHYAFF. CDR3 DNA sequence: TGTGCCAGCAGTTTAAGGCATTACGCTTTCTTT.

This clonotype showed up just a few times. The V call is TRBV24-1, the J call TRBJ1-5, with TRBD1 matching over 9 bases. The germline V gene has CDR1 KGHDR and CDR2 SFDVKD. There are 13 residues in the CDR3. The V segment lost 10 bases and the J segment 5 bases; nucleotides outside the gene matches: 5. The CDR3: CATGDREYQPQHF. For the CDR3, the DNA is TGTGCCACAGGGGACAGGGAGTATCAGCCCCAGCATTTT.

Only a few counts were recorded for this clonotype. The chain has TRBV10-3 and TRBJ2-5; D unclear. CDR3 length: 14 residues. Trimming shortened V by 10 bases and J by 5 bases, and 20 bases separated the two germline ends. In germline, CDR1 is ENHRY, CDR2 SYGVKD. The CDR3 DNA sequence: TGTGCCACTGCCCTCTGGGGTCAGCAGGAGACCCAGTACTTC. Amino acids: CATALWGQQETQYF.